This is a list of T cell receptor beta chains from one sample in a study of control samples from healthy donors and cancer patients. The table came from immunoSEQ multiplex PCR; TCRdb's copy has only in-frame clones and leaves some out. The table has about 140,000 clones, 90% to 95% seen once; the top ten hold 10% to 15%. Specimen: blood. The source is a man aged 35 to 55 in good health. CDR3s include the opening cysteine and the closing phenylalanine or tryptophan. The order of the fields is J gene, D gene, clone size, V gene, CDR3 protein. D genes are given only for firm matches. Some rows mark clone size as missing; the rest say once, few, many or name a class of expanded clone.

j_gene: TRBJ2-1; d_gene: -; abundance: -; v_gene: TRBV10-2; CDR3aa: CASSESRRAYNEQFF
j_gene: TRBJ1-2; d_gene: -; abundance: -; v_gene: TRBV5-6; CDR3aa: CASSLIGTGRARGGYTF
j_gene: TRBJ2-1; d_gene: TRBD2; abundance: -; v_gene: TRBV7-3; CDR3aa: CASSGSGSGNEQFF
j_gene: TRBJ1-1; d_gene: -; abundance: -; v_gene: TRBV15; CDR3aa: CATSRAPNTEAFF
j_gene: TRBJ2-7; d_gene: -; abundance: -; v_gene: TRBV4-1; CDR3aa: CASSQEGGKFFYEQYF
j_gene: TRBJ2-2; d_gene: -; abundance: -; v_gene: TRBV7-3; CDR3aa: CASSLVQGRNTGELFF
j_gene: TRBJ2-7; d_gene: -; abundance: -; v_gene: TRBV27; CDR3aa: CASSSYYEQYF
j_gene: TRBJ1-2; d_gene: -; abundance: -; v_gene: TRBV18; CDR3aa: CASSPTRVESGYTF
j_gene: TRBJ2-2; d_gene: -; abundance: -; v_gene: TRBV4-2; CDR3aa: CASSQDVTPNTGELFF
j_gene: TRBJ1-2; d_gene: TRBD1; abundance: -; v_gene: TRBV29-1; CDR3aa: CSVHRGGTYGYTF
j_gene: TRBJ1-2; d_gene: TRBD1; abundance: -; v_gene: TRBV29-1; CDR3aa: CSVEDPLIYSGDRKTNYGYTF
j_gene: TRBJ1-3; d_gene: -; abundance: -; v_gene: TRBV23-1; CDR3aa: CASGRPDCSSGNTIYF
j_gene: TRBJ1-4; d_gene: -; abundance: -; v_gene: TRBV3-1/TRBV3-2; CDR3aa: CASSQEKGPGNEKLFF
j_gene: TRBJ1-2; d_gene: TRBD1; abundance: -; v_gene: TRBV4-1; CDR3aa: CASRLTGVTGYTF
j_gene: TRBJ1-5; d_gene: -; abundance: -; v_gene: TRBV27; CDR3aa: CASSFRAGWQPQHF
j_gene: TRBJ1-6; d_gene: -; abundance: -; v_gene: TRBV5-1; CDR3aa: CASSLVMVPRGASNSPLHF
j_gene: TRBJ2-5; d_gene: TRBD1; abundance: -; v_gene: TRBV9; CDR3aa: CASTGGRGNQETQYF
j_gene: TRBJ1-2; d_gene: -; abundance: -; v_gene: TRBV18; CDR3aa: CASSPRTEIYGYTF
j_gene: TRBJ1-2; d_gene: TRBD1; abundance: -; v_gene: TRBV27; CDR3aa: CASSSLSGGIQGYTF
j_gene: TRBJ1-5; d_gene: -; abundance: -; v_gene: TRBV5-1; CDR3aa: CASSLGIDRPQHF
j_gene: TRBJ2-3; d_gene: -; abundance: -; v_gene: TRBV6-5; CDR3aa: CASGGPTDTQYF
j_gene: TRBJ2-7; d_gene: TRBD2; abundance: once; v_gene: TRBV9; CDR3aa: CASSVALGGAYEQYF
j_gene: TRBJ2-3; d_gene: TRBD1; abundance: -; v_gene: TRBV28; CDR3aa: CASSPGTGVTDTQYF
j_gene: TRBJ2-7; d_gene: TRBD2; abundance: -; v_gene: TRBV10-3; CDR3aa: CAITPRRENEQYF
j_gene: TRBJ1-5; d_gene: -; abundance: -; v_gene: TRBV30; CDR3aa: CAWSPGLNWPQHF
j_gene: TRBJ1-1; d_gene: TRBD1; abundance: -; v_gene: TRBV6-5; CDR3aa: CASRLTTGQGGEAFF
j_gene: TRBJ2-7; d_gene: TRBD1; abundance: -; v_gene: TRBV10-3; CDR3aa: CAISADRDDEQYF
j_gene: TRBJ1-5; d_gene: TRBD1; abundance: -; v_gene: TRBV29-1; CDR3aa: CSVAAQGTGQPQHF
j_gene: TRBJ2-1; d_gene: TRBD2; abundance: -; v_gene: TRBV9; CDR3aa: CASSVRTSGFWNYNEQFF
j_gene: TRBJ2-7; d_gene: -; abundance: -; v_gene: TRBV10-2; CDR3aa: CASSERGAEQYF
j_gene: TRBJ2-5; d_gene: TRBD2; abundance: -; v_gene: TRBV5-6; CDR3aa: CASSSPLAGEGTQYF
j_gene: TRBJ2-7; d_gene: TRBD2; abundance: -; v_gene: TRBV3-1/TRBV3-2; CDR3aa: CASSPREAGGTGQYF